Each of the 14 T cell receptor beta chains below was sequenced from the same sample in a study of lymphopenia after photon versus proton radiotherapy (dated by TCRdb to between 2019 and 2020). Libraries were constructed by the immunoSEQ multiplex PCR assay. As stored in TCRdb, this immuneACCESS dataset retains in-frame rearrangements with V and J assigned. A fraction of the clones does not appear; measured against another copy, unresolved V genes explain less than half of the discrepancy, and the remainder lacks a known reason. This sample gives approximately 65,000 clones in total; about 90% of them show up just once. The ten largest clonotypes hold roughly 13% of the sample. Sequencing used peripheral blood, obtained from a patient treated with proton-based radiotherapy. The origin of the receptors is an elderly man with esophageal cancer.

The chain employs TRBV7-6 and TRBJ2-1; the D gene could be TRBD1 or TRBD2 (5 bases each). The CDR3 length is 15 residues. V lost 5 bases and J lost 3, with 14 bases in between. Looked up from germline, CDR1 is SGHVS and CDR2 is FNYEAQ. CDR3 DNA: TGTGCCAGCAGCCGTCTGGGACCGAGCTACAATGAGCAGTTCTTC. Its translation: CASSRLGPSYNEQFF.

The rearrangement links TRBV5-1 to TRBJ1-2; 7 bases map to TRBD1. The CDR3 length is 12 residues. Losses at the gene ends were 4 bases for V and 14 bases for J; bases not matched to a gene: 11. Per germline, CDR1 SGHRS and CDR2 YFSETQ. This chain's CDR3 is CASSPLRDRPTF. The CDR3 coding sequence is TGCGCCAGCAGCCCACTCAGGGACAGACCTACCTTC.

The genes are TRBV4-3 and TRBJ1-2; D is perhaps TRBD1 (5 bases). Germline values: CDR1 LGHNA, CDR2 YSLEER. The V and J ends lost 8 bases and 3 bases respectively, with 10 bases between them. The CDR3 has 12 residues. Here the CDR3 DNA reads TGCGCCAGCCGGGACCCGTACTATGGCTACACCTTC. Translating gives CASRDPYYGYTF.

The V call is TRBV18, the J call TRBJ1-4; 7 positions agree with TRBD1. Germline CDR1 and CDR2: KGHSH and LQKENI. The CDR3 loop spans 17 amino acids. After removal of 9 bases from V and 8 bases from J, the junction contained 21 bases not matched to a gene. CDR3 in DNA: TGTGCCAGTACTCTCCGGGGACAGTGGGTGTTTCGGGAAAAACTGTTTTTT. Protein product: CASTLRGQWVFREKLFF.

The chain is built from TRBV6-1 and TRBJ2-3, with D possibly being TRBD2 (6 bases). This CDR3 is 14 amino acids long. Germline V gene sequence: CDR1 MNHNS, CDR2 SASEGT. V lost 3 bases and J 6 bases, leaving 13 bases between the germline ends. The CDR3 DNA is TGTGCCAGCAGTGACCCGGGGAGGAGGGATACGCAGTATTTT. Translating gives CASSDPGRRDTQYF.

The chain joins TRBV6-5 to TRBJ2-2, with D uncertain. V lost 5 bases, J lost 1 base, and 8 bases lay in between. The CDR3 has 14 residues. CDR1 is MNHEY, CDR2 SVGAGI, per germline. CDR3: CASSMALNTGELFF. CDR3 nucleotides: TGTGCCAGCAGTATGGCTTTGAACACCGGGGAGCTGTTTTTT.

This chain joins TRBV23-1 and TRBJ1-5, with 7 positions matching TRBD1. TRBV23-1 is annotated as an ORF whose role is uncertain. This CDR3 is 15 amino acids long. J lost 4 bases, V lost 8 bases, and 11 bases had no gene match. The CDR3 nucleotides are TGCGCCAGCCCCCCCCACCGGGACAGAAATCAGCCCCAGCATTTT. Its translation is CASPPHRDRNQPQHF.

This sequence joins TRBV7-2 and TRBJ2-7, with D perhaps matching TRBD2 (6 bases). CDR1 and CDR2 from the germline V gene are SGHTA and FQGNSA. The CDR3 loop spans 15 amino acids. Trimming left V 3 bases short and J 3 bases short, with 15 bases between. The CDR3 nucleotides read TGTGCCAGCAGCTTTAGGAGCGGGCGCCTCTACGAGCAGTACTTC. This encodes CASSFRSGRLYEQYF.

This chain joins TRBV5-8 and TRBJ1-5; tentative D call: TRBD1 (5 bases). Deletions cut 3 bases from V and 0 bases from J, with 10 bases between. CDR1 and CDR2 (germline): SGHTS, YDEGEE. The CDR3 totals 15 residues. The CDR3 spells CASSSGINSNQPQHF. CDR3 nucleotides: TGTGCCAGCAGCTCAGGGATAAATAGCAATCAGCCCCAGCATTTT.

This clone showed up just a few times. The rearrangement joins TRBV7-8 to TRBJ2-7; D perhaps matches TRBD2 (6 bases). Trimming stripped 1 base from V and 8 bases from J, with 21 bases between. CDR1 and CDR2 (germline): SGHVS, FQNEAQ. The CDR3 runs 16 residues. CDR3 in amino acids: CASSLDSGLGFRQQYF. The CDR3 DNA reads TGTGCCAGCAGCTTAGACTCGGGACTCGGCTTTAGGCAGCAGTACTTC.

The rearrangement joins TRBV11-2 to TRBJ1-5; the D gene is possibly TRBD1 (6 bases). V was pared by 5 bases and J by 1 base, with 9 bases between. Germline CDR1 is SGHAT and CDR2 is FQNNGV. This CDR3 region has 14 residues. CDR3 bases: TGTGCCAGCAGCCCCGGACAGAGCAATCAGCCCCAGCATTTT. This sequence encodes CASSPGQSNQPQHF.

In DNA form, the CDR3 reads TGTGCCAGCAGCTCCGCCTGGACGGCCCGGGGGAATGAGCAGTTCTTC. Protein product: CASSSAWTARGNEQFF. The chain uses TRBV7-9 and TRBJ2-1; the D gene is possibly TRBD2 (6 bases). There are 16 residues in the CDR3. V was trimmed by 4 bases and J by 7 bases, leaving 20 bases between them. Germline V gene sequence: CDR1 SEHNR, CDR2 FQNEAQ (reference sequence).

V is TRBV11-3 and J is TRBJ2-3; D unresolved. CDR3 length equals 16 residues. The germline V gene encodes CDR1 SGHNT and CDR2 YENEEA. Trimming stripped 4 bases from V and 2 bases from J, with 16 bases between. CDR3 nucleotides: TGTGCCAGCAGCTCACCTTTTAATGGCACCACAGATACGCAGTATTTT. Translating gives CASSSPFNGTTDTQYF.

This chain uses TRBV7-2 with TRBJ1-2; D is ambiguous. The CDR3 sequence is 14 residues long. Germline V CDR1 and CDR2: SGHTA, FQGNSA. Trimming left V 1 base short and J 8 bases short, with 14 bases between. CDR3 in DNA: TGTGCCAGCAGCTTAGTGGCCCAGCCCTCCGGCTACACCTTC. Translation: CASSLVAQPSGYTF.